This TCR beta chain derives from a study of blood T cell repertoires in COVID-19. Study as a whole: The United States, Italy and Spain provided the acute and convalescent COVID-19 samples.

Residents of about two dozen US areas, aged roughly 18 to 89 years, made up the participants. The method was immunoSEQ multiplex PCR; TCRdb's version includes in-frame clones alone and lacks a portion of them. The table records roughly 290,000 clones, around 85% of them present only once. This clonotype originated in a young man who had recovered from COVID-19. The sequencing input was PBMCs or T cells enriched from blood (not recorded which).

The CDR3 sequence is CASSLSDTEAFF. CDR3 nucleotide sequence: TGTGCCAGCAGCTTGAGTGACACTGAAGCTTTCTTT. The chain is built from TRBV7-6 and TRBJ1-1; D gene ambiguous. Trimming took 3 bases from V and 3 from J, leaving 5 bases between them. The CDR3 extends over 12 amino acids. CDR1 is SGHVS and CDR2 is FNYEAQ in the germline V gene.